The next 2 T cell receptor beta chains were all read from a single sample in a study of identical twins. TCRdb re-called the 5' RACE reads through MiXCR, storing one row per CDR3 protein. The sample records around 1.7 million distinct CDR3 sequences, 32% being singletons. The specimen was cord blood. These receptors all come from a newborn girl in good health.

On this clonotype: This could be a read error, since a much larger clone is one nucleotide away. The rearrangement links TRBV10-3 to TRBJ2-4, with D uncertain. The CDR3 contains 15 residues. Germline V lookup: CDR1 ENHRY, CDR2 SYGVKD. The CDR3 DNA reads TGTGCCACCAGTGAACAGTGGGTGGCCAAAAACATTCAGTACTTC. Protein sequence: CATSEQWVAKNIQYF.

The CDR3 region is CASSDGGAAGNTIYF. The DNA for the CDR3 is TGTGCCAGCAGTGACGGGGGGGCTGCGGGAAACACCATATATTTT. V usage is TRBV2 and J usage is TRBJ1-3; the D gene is possibly TRBD1 (6 bases). The CDR3 spans 15 residues. The V gene's germline CDR1 is SNHLY and CDR2 FYNNEI. With 3 bases removed from V and 4 bases from J, the gap between germline ends came to 13 bases.